The clone carrying this T cell receptor beta chain was counted at least ten times. The antigen is unknown. This sample stems from a study of T cells after posttransplantation cyclophosphamide. Whole-study findings and limits: Later blood repertoires were often dominated by clones from the donor CD8+ memory compartment. Recipient CMV seropositivity and CMV reactivation strongly tracked TRB clonality. Tissue-infiltrating T cells from skin or gut overlapped little with blood T cells.

The CDR3 is 15 amino acids. In germline, CDR1 is LNHDA, CDR2 SQIVND (reference sequence). V dropped 7 bases and J dropped 8; count of bases not matched to a gene: 16. The related graft donor's blood sample was taken on the day of bone marrow donation. TCRdb keeps only in-frame clones here, not all; method: immunoSEQ multiplex PCR. The specimen has 30,000 to 45,000 clones, none found just once. The TCR comes from a girl between 5 and 17 years old in good health, CMV-negative, and a related stem cell transplant donor. The chain combines TRBV19 with TRBJ1-2; TRBD1 aligns across 7 bases. What was sequenced was PBMCs. CDR3 nucleotides: TGTGCCAGTACTTCGAGTTCCAGGGGGAAGTGGGGCTACACCTTC. Residues: CASTSSSRGKWGYTF.